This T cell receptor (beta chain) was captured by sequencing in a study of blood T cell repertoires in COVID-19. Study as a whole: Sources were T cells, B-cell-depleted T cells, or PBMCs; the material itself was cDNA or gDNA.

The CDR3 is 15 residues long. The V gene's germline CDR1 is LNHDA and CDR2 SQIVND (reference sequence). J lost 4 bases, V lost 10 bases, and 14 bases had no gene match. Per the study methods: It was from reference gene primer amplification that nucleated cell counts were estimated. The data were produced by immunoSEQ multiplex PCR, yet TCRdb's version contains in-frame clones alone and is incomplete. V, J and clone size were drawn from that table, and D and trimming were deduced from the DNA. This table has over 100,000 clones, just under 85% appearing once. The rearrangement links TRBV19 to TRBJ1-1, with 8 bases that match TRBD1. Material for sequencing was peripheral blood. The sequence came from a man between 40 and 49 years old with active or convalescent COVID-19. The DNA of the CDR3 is TGTGCCACCACGGAGATCGACAGGGGCTTCACTGAAGCTTTCTTT. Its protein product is CATTEIDRGFTEAFF.